This passage covers 2 T cell receptor beta chains from one sample sequenced in a study of cytomegalovirus exposure and HLA in healthy donors. Primers: 60 Vbeta forward and 13 Jbeta reverse. Some clones are missing from TCRdb's copy, which holds only in-frame ones; the method was immunoSEQ multiplex PCR. The record lists about 46,000 clones, of which the ten most abundant hold about 1.1%. The sample taken for sequencing was PBMCs. The receptors stem from a woman in her thirties or forties in good health and CMV-seronegative.

The chain links TRBV5-4 to TRBJ2-1, with D perhaps TRBD2 (6 bases). V shed 0 bases and J shed 4 bases, with 8 bases lying between them. This CDR3 has 14 residues. The germline V gene has CDR1 SGHNT and CDR2 YYREEE (reference sequence). The CDR3: CASSLEGGYNEQFF. The CDR3 DNA sequence: TGTGCCAGCAGCTTGGAGGGAGGATACAATGAGCAGTTCTTC.

As for this clone: The junction differs from germline at one of its ends, possibly a read error. The chain couples TRBV5-1 to TRBJ2-1; D uncertain. From germline, CDR1 is SGHRS and CDR2 YFSETQ. CDR3 length: 16 amino acids. The chain's CDR3 is CASSPNRPDSDNEQFF. The CDR3 coding sequence is TGCGCCAGCAGCCCTAACCGACCAGACTCCGACAATGAGCAGTTCTTC.